The T cell receptor beta chain described here comes from a study of vaccination effects on CD4 cells after COVID-19. Peptide-pool stimulation followed by sequencing identified expanded antigen-specific CD4+ clonotypes in the ViraFEST assay. Upon completion of 10 to 11 days in culture, CD4+ T cells were isolated. PCR confirmed that the person was infected with SARS-CoV-2 between March and December 2020. The CDR3 runs to 14 residues. V was pared by 0 bases and J by 8 bases, with 10 bases between. Looked up from germline, CDR1 is SNHLY and CDR2 is FYNNEI. Profiling relied on immunoSEQ multiplex PCR, and the TCRdb table lists in-frame clones only, not all of them. The data contain about 20,000 clones, 70% to 75% of them seen just once; the ten biggest clones take up over 15%. Findings of the study overall: Convalescents' post-vaccination spike-reactive clones were chiefly new, vaccine-induced ones. Infection- and vaccine-induced clones contracted markedly late after vaccination.

As regards this clone: Its target is not known.

The specimen comprised CD4+ T cells from PBMCs cultured with SARS-CoV-2 spike peptides, sampled before COVID-19 vaccination. The chain links TRBV2 to TRBJ1-4, with D unclear. This clonotype originated in a human donor who had a prior SARS-CoV-2 infection. The DNA for the CDR3 is TGTGCCAGCAGTGAAGCTCGGGTGGGGGAAAAACTGTTTTTT. The encoded protein is CASSEARVGEKLFF.